Reported below is one T cell receptor (beta chain). The antigen is not known. The source of the sample is a study of T-cell memory formation after mild COVID-19. Study overall: TCR clustering was largely donor specific.

Study-level points and caveats: Clones that contracted from day 15 to 85 had balanced CD4/CD8; later expanders were CD4+ biased. In pre-infection memory, a portion of responding clones appeared, which suggested that cross-reactive memory joined.

Sample barcodes and UMIs were carried by the TCR alpha and TCR beta cDNA libraries that 5'RACE generated with constant-segment primers. One entry per CDR3 protein results from TCRdb running MiXCR on the 5' RACE reads. There are about 350,000 distinct CDR3 sequences in the sample; around 30% occur only once, and around an eighth lies in the top ten. The material sequenced was PBMCs or a T cell subset sorted from them (not recorded which). The source is an adult woman who had mild COVID-19 (a few samples of this study predate the infection). Cell type and time point are not known.

CDR3 bases: TGCAGTGCTATCGCACTAGCGGGGGGGCCTTACGAGACCCAGTACTTC. Its translation: CSAIALAGGPYETQYF. This chain links TRBV20-1 with TRBJ2-5, with TRBD2 matching 13 bases. Per the germline V gene, CDR1 is DFQATT and CDR2 is SNEGSKA (reference sequence). The J segment lost 5 bases and the V segment lost 4 bases, leaving 10 bases of the junction unmatched. The CDR3 runs 16 residues.